This TCR beta chain was identified during a study of cytomegalovirus exposure and HLA in healthy donors. Study results and limitations: Earlier analysis looked at TCR beta V segments, and most were productive about 87% or about 30% of the time.

As for this clone: No antigen is known for it.

The PCR contained 60 Vbeta and 13 Jbeta primers. The authors' processing: Per a later analysis, the number of unique TCR beta chains was around 80 million, of which 10 million to 11 million were shared. Method: immunoSEQ multiplex PCR; TCRdb's copy keeps in-frame clones and lacks some. That table furnishes V, J and clone size, whereas the DNA furnished D and trimming. Found here are 100,000 to 150,000 clones, less than 85% of them singletons; the top ten hold 1%. Germline lookup yields CDR1 SSHAT and CDR2 FNYEAQ (reference sequence). CDR3 length equals 13 residues. V lost 4 bases, J lost 6 bases, and 9 bases lay in between.

The clonotype was recovered from a man in his forties in good health and CMV-seronegative. The rearrangement uses TRBV7-7 and TRBJ2-2; D not certain. Sequencing used PBMCs. CDR3 sequence: CASSSLEPGELFF. DNA of the CDR3: TGTGCCAGCAGCTCGCTAGAGCCCGGGGAGCTGTTTTTT.